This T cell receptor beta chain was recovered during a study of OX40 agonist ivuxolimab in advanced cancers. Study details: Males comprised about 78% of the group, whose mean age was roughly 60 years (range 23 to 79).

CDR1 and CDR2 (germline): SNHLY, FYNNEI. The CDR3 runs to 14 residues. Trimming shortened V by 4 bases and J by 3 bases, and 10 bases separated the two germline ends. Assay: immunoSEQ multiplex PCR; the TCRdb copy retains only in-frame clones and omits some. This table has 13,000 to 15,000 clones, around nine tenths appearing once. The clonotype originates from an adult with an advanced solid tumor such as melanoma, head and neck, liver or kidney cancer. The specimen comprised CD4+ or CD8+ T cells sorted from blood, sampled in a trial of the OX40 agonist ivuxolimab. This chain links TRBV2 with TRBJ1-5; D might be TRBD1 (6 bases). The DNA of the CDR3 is TGTGCCAGCAGTGCCGGGACACCCAATCAGCCCCAGCATTTT. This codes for CASSAGTPNQPQHF.